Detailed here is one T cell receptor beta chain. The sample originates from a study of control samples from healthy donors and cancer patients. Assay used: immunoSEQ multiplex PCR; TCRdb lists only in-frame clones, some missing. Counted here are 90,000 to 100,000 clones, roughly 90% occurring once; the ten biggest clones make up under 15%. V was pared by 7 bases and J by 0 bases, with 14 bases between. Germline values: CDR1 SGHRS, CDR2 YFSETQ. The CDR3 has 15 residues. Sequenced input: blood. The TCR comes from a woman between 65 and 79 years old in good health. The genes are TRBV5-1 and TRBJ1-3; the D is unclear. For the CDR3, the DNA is TGCGCCAGCTACGAAGCGGGAAACTCTGGAAACACCATATATTTT. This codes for CASYEAGNSGNTIYF.